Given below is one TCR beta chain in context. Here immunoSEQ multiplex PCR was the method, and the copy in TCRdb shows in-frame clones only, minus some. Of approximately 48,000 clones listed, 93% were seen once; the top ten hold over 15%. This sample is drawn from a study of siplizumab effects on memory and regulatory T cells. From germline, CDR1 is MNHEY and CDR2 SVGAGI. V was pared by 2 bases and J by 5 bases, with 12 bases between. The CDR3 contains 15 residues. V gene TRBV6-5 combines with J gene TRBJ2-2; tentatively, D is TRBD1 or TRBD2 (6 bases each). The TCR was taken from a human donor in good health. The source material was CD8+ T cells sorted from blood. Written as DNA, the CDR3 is TGTGCCAGCAGTTACCGGGGGCTAGGGACCGGGGAGCTGTTTTTT. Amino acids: CASSYRGLGTGELFF.